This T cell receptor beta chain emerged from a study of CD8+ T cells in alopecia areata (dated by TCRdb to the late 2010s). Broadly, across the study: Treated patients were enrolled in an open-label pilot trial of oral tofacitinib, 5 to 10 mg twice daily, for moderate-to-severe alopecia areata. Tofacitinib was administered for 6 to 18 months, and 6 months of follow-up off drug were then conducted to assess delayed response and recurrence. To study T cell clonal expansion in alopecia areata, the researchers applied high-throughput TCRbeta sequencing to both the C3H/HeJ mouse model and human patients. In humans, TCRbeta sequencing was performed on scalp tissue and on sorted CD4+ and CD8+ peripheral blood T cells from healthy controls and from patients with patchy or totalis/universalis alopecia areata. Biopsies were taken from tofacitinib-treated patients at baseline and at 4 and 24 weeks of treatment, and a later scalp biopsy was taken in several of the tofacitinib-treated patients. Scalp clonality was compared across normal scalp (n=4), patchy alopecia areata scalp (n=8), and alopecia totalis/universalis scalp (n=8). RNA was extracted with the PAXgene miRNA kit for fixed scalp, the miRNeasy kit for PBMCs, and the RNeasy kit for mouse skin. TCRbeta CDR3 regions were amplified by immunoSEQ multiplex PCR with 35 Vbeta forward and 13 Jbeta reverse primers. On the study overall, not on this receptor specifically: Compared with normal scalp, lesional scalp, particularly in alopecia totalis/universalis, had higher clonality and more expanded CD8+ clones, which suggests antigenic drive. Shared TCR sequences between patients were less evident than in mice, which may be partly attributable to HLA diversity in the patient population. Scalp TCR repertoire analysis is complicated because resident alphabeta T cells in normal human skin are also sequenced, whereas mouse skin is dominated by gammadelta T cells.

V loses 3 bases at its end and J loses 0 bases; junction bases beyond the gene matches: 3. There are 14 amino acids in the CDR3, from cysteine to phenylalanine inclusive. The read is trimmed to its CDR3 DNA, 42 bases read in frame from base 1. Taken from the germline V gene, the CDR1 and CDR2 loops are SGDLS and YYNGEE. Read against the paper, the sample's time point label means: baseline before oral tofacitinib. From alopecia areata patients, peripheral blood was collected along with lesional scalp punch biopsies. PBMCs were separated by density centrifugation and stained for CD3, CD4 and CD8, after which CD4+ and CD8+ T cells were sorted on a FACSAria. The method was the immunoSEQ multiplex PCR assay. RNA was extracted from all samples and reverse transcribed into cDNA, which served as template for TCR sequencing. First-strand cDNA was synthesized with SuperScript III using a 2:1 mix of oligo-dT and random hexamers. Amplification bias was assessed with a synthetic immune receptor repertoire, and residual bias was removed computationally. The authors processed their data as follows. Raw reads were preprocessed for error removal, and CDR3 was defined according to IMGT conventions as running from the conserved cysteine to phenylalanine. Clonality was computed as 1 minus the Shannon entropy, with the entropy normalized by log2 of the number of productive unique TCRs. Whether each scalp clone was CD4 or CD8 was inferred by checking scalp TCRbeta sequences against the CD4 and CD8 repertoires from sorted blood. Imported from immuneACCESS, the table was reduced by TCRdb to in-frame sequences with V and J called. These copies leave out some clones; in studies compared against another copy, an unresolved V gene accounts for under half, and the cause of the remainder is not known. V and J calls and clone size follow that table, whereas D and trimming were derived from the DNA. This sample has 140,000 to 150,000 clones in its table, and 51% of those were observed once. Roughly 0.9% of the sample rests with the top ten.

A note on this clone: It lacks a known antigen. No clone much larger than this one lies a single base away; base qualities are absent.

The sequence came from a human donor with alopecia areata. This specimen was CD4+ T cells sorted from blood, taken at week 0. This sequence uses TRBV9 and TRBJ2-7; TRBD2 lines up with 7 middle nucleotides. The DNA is TGTGCCAGCAGCGCGCGGGGGTTCTCCTACGAGCAGTACTTC. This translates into CASSARGFSYEQYF.